What follows is one T cell receptor (beta chain) and its context. Its antigen is unidentified. TCRdb ran MiXCR on the reads and lists one entry per CDR3 protein. The repertoire holds 900,000 to 950,000 distinct CDR3 sequences, with 31% as singletons. This record comes from a study of T cell repertoires in cytomegalovirus infection. Study summary: It was recently identified HLA-C-restricted and well-studied HLA-B-restricted CMV epitopes that the study used. Both a matching HLA type and CMV infection were indicated by public TCR beta signatures.

Points from the study as a whole: The ex vivo response was dominated by HLA-C-restricted CMV-specific TCR beta clonotypes. Summed public TCR beta family frequency identified CMV carriers bearing the relevant HLA.

Germline V lookup: CDR1 SEHNR, CDR2 FQNEAQ (reference sequence). This CDR3 comprises 15 residues. Trimming removed 5 bases from V and 8 bases from J; junction bases left unmatched: 7. This specimen was cultured CD8+ T cells from PBMCs, taken from culture after CMV antigen stimulation. This TCR derives from a human donor in good health (CMV status not recorded). Some clones in this sample may be carry-over from other donors' samples. The V and J genes are TRBV7-9 and TRBJ2-1; TRBD1 matches 12 bases. The CDR3 loop reads CASSLGQGAWHEQFF. CDR3 DNA: TGTGCCAGCAGCCTGGGACAGGGGGCCTGGCATGAGCAGTTCTTC. The complete variable domain, with remaining parts taken from reference TRBV7-9 and TRBJ2-1, reads DTGVSQNPRHKITKRGQNVTFRCDPISEHNRLYWYRQTLGQGPEFLTYFQNEAQLEKSRLLSDRFSAERPKGSFSTLEIQRTEQGDSAMYLCASSLGQGAWHEQFFGPGTRLTVL.